This T cell receptor (beta chain) was obtained from a study of metastatic and nonmetastatic thyroid tumors. Study observations and caveats: Malignant thyroid tumors reportedly had TCR beta diversity that was significantly higher than in benign nodules, in blood and tumor.

Germline V gives CDR1 MNHEY, CDR2 SMNVEV (reference sequence). The V segment lost 5 bases and the J segment 2 bases; nucleotides outside the gene matches: 3. CDR3 length equals 13 residues. TCRdb ran MiXCR on the PCR reads. Of 15,000 to 20,000 clones detected, around 30% appear once; the ten largest clones hold roughly a tenth. This clone was counted at least ten times. What it recognizes is unknown. This may arise from a read error, as a much more abundant clone is one base away. Other DNA sequences within the sample encode an identical CDR3. Every patient underwent thyroid surgery untreated. This receptor was obtained from a female donor with papillary thyroid cancer or a benign thyroid nodule (not recorded which). Some clones in this sample may be carry-over from other donors' samples. The sequencing input was tumor tissue. The J gene is TRBJ2-7, the V gene TRBV27; 7 nucleotides line up with TRBD2. The CDR3 nucleotides are TGTGCCAGCAGTCGTACTAGCGCCTACGAGCAGTACTTC. Translating gives CASSRTSAYEQYF.